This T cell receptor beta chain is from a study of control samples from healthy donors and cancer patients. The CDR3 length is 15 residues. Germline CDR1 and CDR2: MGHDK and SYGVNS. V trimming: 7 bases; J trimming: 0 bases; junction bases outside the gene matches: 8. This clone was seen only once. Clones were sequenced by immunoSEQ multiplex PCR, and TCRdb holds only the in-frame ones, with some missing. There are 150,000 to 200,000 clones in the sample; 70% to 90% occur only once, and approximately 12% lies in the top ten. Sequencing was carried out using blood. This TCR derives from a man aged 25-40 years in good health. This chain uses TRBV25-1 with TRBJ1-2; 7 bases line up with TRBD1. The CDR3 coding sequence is TGTGCCAGCACCCCAGGGGGGCGTGCTAACTATGGCTACACCTTC. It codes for CASTPGGRANYGYTF.